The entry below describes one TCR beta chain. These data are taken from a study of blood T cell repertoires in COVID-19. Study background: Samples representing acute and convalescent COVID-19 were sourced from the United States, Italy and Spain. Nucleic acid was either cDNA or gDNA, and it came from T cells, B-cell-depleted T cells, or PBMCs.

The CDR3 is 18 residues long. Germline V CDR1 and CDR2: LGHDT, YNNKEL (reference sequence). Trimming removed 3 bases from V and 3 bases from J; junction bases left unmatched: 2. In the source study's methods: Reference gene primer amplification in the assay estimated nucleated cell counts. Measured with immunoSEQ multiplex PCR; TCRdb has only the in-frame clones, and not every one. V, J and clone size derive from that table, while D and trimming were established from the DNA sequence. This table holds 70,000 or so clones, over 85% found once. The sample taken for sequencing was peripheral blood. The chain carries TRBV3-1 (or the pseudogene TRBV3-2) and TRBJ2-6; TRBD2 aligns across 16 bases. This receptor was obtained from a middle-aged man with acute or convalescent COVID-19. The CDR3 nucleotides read TGTGCCAGCAGCCAGGGACTAGCGGGAGGGCTTGGGGCCAACGTCCTGACTTTC. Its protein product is CASSQGLAGGLGANVLTF.